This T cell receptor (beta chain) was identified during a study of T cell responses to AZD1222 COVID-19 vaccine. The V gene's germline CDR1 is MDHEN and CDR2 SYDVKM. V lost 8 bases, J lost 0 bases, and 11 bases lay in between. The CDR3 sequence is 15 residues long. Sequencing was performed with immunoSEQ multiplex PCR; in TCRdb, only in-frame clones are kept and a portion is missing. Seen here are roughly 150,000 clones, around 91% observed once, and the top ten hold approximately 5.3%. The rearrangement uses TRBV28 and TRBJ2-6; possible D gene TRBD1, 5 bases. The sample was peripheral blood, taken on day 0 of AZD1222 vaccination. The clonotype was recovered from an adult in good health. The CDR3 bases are TGTGCCAGCGAAGGGGCGCACTCTGGGGCCAACGTCCTGACTTTC. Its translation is CASEGAHSGANVLTF.